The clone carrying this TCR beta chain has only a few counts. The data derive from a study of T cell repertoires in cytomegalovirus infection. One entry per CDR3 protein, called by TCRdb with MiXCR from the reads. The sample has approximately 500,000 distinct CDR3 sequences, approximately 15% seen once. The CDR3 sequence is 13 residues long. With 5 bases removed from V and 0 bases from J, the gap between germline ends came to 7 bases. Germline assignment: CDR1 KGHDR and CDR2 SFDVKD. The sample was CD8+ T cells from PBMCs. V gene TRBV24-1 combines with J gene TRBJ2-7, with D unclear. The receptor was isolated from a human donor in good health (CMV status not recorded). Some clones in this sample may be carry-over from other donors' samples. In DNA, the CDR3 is TGTGCCACCAGTGGCGCTTACTCCTACGAGCAGTACTTC. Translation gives CATSGAYSYEQYF.